The clone carrying this T cell receptor (beta chain) is medium-sized. Its antigen remains unknown. Study outcomes and limitations: The TCR gene usage of tumor memory CD4+ T cells clustered together with blood and lymph node memory CD4+ cells and with lymph node naive CD4+ cells. Tumor-infiltrating Treg TCR alpha and beta sequences overlapped most with tumor naive CD4+ T cells, then blood naive.

Full-length variable regions came from constant-region reverse primers plus semi-nested Nested Universal Primer A PCR. MiXCR, applied by TCRdb to the 5' RACE reads, yields one record per CDR3 protein. The sample carries some 9,800 distinct CDR3 sequences, approximately 25% recorded once. Germline V gene lookup returns CDR1 MNHEY and CDR2 SVGAGI. This CDR3 spans 13 amino acids. Trimming shortened V by 6 bases and J by 2 bases, and 10 bases separated the two germline ends. Cells sorted as Tregs were CD4+, CD25+ and CD127-/low. Sequenced sample: Tregs sorted from blood. The V and J genes are TRBV6-5 and TRBJ1-1; tentative D call: TRBD1 (5 bases). This TCR was sampled from a female donor with breast cancer. CDR3 sequence reads: CASSYRSNTEAFF. The DNA of the CDR3 is TGTGCCAGCAGCTACAGGAGTAACACTGAAGCTTTCTTT.